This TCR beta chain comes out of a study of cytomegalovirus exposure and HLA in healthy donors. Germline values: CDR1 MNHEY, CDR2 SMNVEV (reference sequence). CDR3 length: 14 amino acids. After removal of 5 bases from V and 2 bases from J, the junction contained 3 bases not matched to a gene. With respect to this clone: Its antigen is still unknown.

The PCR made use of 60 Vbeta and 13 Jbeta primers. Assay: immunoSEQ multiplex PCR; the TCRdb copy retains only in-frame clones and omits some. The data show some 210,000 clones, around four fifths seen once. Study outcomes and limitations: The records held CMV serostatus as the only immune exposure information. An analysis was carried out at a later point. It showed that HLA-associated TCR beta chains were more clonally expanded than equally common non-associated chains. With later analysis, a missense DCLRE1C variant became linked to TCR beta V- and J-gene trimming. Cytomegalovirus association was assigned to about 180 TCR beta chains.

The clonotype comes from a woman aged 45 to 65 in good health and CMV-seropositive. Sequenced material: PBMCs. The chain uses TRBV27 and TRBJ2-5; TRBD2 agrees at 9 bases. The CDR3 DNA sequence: TGTGCCAGCAGTGGACTAGCGAATCAAGAGACCCAGTACTTC. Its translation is CASSGLANQETQYF.